This TCR beta chain is drawn from a study of cytomegalovirus exposure and HLA in healthy donors. With 60 Vbeta and 13 Jbeta primers, the PCR was carried out. Repertoires were generated with immunoSEQ multiplex PCR, while TCRdb's copy carries only in-frame clones and drops some. Its clone listing holds under 95,000 clones. Germline trimming cut 4 bases from V and 2 bases from J; bases unmatched to any gene: 19. The CDR3 covers 20 residues. Germline CDR1 is ENHRY and CDR2 is SYGVKD. This clonotype originated in a man younger than 35 in good health and CMV-seropositive. The genes are TRBV10-3 and TRBJ2-7, with TRBD2 matching 11 bases. Material for sequencing was PBMCs. The CDR3 DNA follows: TGTGCCATCAGTGGTCATCTCGGGACTAGCGGCCTACCTCCTACCTACGAGCAGTACTTC. This gives the protein CAISGHLGTSGLPPTYEQYF.